This T cell receptor (beta chain) originates from a study of blood T cell repertoires in COVID-19. The CDR3 totals 16 residues. Sequencing was performed with immunoSEQ multiplex PCR; in TCRdb, only in-frame clones are kept and a portion is missing. The data hold 250,000 to 350,000 clones, with 89% observed a single time. This clonotype originated in a woman aged 60-75 years with acute or convalescent COVID-19. Sequencing was carried out using peripheral blood. This chain connects TRBV21-1 to TRBJ2-2; the DNA was not compared with TRBD1, the D call given in the table. TRBV21-1 is assigned pseudogene status. The CDR3 nucleotides read TGTGCCAGCAGCAATGGACAGGTTTCGAACACCGGGGAGCTGTTTTTT. It yields the protein CASSNGQVSNTGELFF.